These 13 T cell receptor beta chains were all obtained from the same sample, sequenced in a study of CD8 T cells in ankylosing spondylitis. TCRdb passed the 5' RACE reads through MiXCR, listing each CDR3 protein once. The sample yields 150,000 to 200,000 distinct CDR3 sequences, about 13% seen once. The sequenced material came from blood, either unsorted or a sorted T cell fraction (not recorded which). These receptors were obtained from a male donor with ankylosing spondylitis or in good health (not recorded which).

The V gene is TRBV4-1, the J gene TRBJ2-3; tentative D call: TRBD2 (5 bases). This CDR3 is built from 15 residues. Germline assignment: CDR1 MGHRA and CDR2 YSYEKL. Trimming took off 6 bases at V and 0 bases at J, with 13 bases between the two ends. The CDR3 region is CASREERFSTDTQYF. As DNA, the CDR3 is TGCGCCAGCAGGGAGGAGCGCTTTAGCACAGATACGCAGTATTTT.

The chain couples TRBV4-1 to TRBJ2-6; no clear D. The length of the CDR3 is 18 residues. Germline CDR1 reads MGHRA; CDR2 reads YSYEKL. V lost 4 bases and J lost 4, with 20 bases in between. CDR3: CASSPSVWFRPGANVLTF. The CDR3 coding sequence is TGCGCCAGCAGCCCAAGCGTCTGGTTTCGGCCCGGGGCCAACGTCCTGACTTTC.

J is TRBJ2-7 and V is TRBV5-1, with TRBD1 matching over 12 bases. Per the germline V gene, CDR1 is SGHRS and CDR2 is YFSETQ. CDR3 length: 17 amino acids. Unmatched junction bases numbered 10, after V lost 3 bases and J lost 3 bases. The CDR3 coding sequence is TGCGCCAGCAGCTCACCGGGACAGGGGGCGTCTTACTACGAGCAGTACTTC. Protein: CASSSPGQGASYYEQYF.

This clonotype was found many times. In nucleotides, the CDR3 is TGTGCCAGCAGTGAAAATAGGGGGTCCGAGCAGTACTTC. Translated, it gives CASSENRGSEQYF. The chain joins TRBV25-1 to TRBJ2-7, with D maybe TRBD1 (6 bases). Germline values: CDR1 MGHDK, CDR2 SYGVNS. The CDR3 sequence is 13 residues long. V was cut by 2 bases and J by 6 bases, with 11 bases left in between.

This clonotype qualifies as medium-sized. This rearrangement joins TRBV5-1 to TRBJ1-1; the D is unclear. This CDR3 region has 13 residues. V dropped 3 bases and J dropped 6 bases, with 12 bases sitting between them. Germline CDR1 is SGHRS and CDR2 is YFSETQ. The CDR3 here is CASSWAGTAEAFF. The CDR3 bases are TGCGCCAGCAGCTGGGCGGGAACAGCTGAAGCTTTCTTT.

V is TRBV6-5 and J is TRBJ2-1; 7 nucleotides align to TRBD2. V dropped 2 bases and J dropped 10; count of bases not matched to a gene: 8. Per germline, CDR1 MNHEY and CDR2 SVGAGI. The CDR3 contains 14 residues. The CDR3 DNA reads TGTGCCAGCAGTTACCCGAGCGGGGCGGGGGAGCAGTTCTTC. Encoded protein: CASSYPSGAGEQFF.

The chain links TRBV11-2 to TRBJ1-2; D remains unclear. Between the trimmed V and J ends, which lost 4 bases and 6 bases, there was a span of 15 bases. Germline CDR1 and CDR2: SGHAT and FQNNGV. The CDR3 sequence is 14 residues long. The CDR3 DNA sequence: TGTGCCAGCAGCTCCTTGGCCGGAACGGATGGCTACACCTTC. It encodes CASSSLAGTDGYTF.

The V call is TRBV10-3, the J call TRBJ1-4; a possible D gene is TRBD1 (5 bases). V lost 0 bases to trimming and J lost 5 bases, with 10 bases between them. This CDR3 has 15 residues. Per the germline V gene, CDR1 is ENHRY and CDR2 is SYGVKD. CDR3 in amino acids: CAISESSGWNEKLFF. The CDR3 DNA follows: TGTGCCATCAGTGAGTCGTCAGGGTGGAATGAAAAACTGTTTTTT.

This chain uses TRBV11-1 with TRBJ2-2; D remains unclear. Trimming took off 4 bases at V and 2 bases at J, with 23 bases between the two ends. The CDR3 loop spans 19 amino acids. Germline V lookup: CDR1 SGHAT, CDR2 FQDESV (reference sequence). Here the CDR3 reads CASSSSYIRKRSNTGELFF. CDR3 nucleotide sequence: TGTGCCAGCAGCTCCAGTTACATCCGGAAACGGAGCAACACCGGGGAGCTGTTTTTT.

This clonotype was counted many times. This chain joins TRBV4-1 and TRBJ2-1; 11 bases map to TRBD1. Losses at the gene ends were 1 base for V and 2 bases for J; bases not matched to a gene: 16. The CDR3 sequence is 21 residues long. Germline-derived CDR1 and CDR2 are MGHRA and YSYEKL. CDR3 coding DNA: TGCGCCAGCAGCCAAGTTTGTTCCGCCTGCGGGACAGGGGGTCCCTACAATGAGCAGTTCTTC. This gives the protein CASSQVCSACGTGGPYNEQFF.

This clonotype was detected a few times. CDR3 loop: CASSWGQGEAFF. The CDR3 DNA is TGTGCCAGCAGTTGGGGACAGGGTGAAGCTTTCTTT. This chain uses TRBV6-1 with TRBJ1-1, with 9 bases aligning to TRBD1. Germline V lookup: CDR1 MNHNS, CDR2 SASEGT. V shed 5 bases and J 7 bases; nucleotides not matched to a gene: 2. The CDR3 runs to 12 residues.

The sample holds a few counts of this clonotype. The CDR3 nucleotides are TGTGCCATCAGTGACAACATAGCGAGAGGGACTGAAGCTTTCTTT. This encodes CAISDNIARGTEAFF. V usage is TRBV10-3 and J usage is TRBJ1-1; D call uncertain. This CDR3 contains 15 residues. Trimming took 3 bases from V and 5 from J, leaving 16 bases between them. The germline gives CDR1 ENHRY, CDR2 SYGVKD.

This clonotype was seen a handful of times. This chain links TRBV7-9 with TRBJ1-6; D is unclear. The CDR3 runs to 14 residues. V was cut by 1 base and J by 7 bases, with 8 bases left in between. Per germline, CDR1 SEHNR and CDR2 FQNEAQ (reference sequence). For the CDR3, the DNA is TGTGCCAGCAGCTTAGTCCCCAGGAATTCACCCCTCCACTTT. Its translation is CASSLVPRNSPLHF.